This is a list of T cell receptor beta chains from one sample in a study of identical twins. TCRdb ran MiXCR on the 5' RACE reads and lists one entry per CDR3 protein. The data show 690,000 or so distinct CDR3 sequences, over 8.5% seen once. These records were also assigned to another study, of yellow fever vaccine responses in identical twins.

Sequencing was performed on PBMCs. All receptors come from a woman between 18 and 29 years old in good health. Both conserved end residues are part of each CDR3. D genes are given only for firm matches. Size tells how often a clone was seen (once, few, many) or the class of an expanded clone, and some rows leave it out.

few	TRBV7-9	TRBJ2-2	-	CASTQDFSTGELFF	TGTGCCAGCACTCAGGATTTTAGCACCGGGGAGCTGTTTTTT
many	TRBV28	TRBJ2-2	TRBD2	CASSPGLAGELFF	TGTGCCAGCAGTCCGGGACTAGCCGGGGAGCTGTTTTTT
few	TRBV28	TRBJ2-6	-	CASSKSLSGANVLTF	TGTGCCAGCAGCAAGTCCCTCTCTGGGGCCAACGTCCTGACTTTC
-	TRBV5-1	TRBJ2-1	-	CASSWEPQRAQVMSPDEQFF	TGCGCCAGCAGCTGGGAGCCCCAAAGGGCACAGGTAATGAGTCCCGATGAGCAGTTCTTC
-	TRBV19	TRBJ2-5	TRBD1	CASSKQGARETQYF	TGTGCCAGTAGTAAACAGGGGGCGCGGGAGACCCAGTACTTC
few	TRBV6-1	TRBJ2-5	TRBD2	CASRVISGGVETQYF	TGTGCCAGCAGGGTGATTAGCGGGGGGGTAGAGACCCAGTACTTC
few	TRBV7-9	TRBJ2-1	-	CASSLLQTTYNEQFF	TGTGCCAGCAGCCTTCTGCAGACCACCTACAATGAGCAGTTCTTC
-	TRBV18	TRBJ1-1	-	CASSPNRAGTEAFF	TGTGCCAGCTCACCAAACAGGGCGGGAACTGAAGCTTTCTTT
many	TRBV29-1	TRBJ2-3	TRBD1	CSVTGTGFDTQYF	TGCAGCGTGACCGGGACAGGGTTCGATACGCAGTATTTT
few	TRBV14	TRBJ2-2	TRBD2	CASSLPGLARTGELFF	TGTGCCAGCAGCCTACCGGGACTAGCGCGGACCGGGGAGCTGTTTTTT
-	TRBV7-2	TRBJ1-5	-	CASSPMGAGGNQPQHF	TGTGCCAGCAGCCCGATGGGGGCTGGCGGCAATCAGCCCCAGCATTTT
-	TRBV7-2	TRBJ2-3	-	CASSAQRDTQYF	TGTGCCAGCAGCGCCCAGAGGGATACGCAGTATTTT
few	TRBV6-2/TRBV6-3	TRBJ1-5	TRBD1	CASKRDSSSNQPQHF	TGTGCCAGCAAACGGGACAGCTCTAGCAATCAGCCCCAGCATTTT
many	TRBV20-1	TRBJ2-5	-	CSAPQPALGETQYF	TGCAGTGCTCCCCAACCGGCCCTGGGGGAGACCCAGTACTTC
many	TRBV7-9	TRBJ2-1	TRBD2	CASSLSLAGALREQFF	TGTGCCAGCAGTCTATCACTAGCGGGTGCACTCCGTGAGCAGTTCTTC
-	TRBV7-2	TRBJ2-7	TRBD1	CASSPRTGIAHEQYF	TGTGCCAGCAGCCCCCGGACAGGTATCGCCCACGAGCAGTACTTC
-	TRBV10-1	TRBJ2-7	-	CASRLVYRRSSYEQYF	TGCGCCAGCAGACTCGTATACAGGAGGAGCTCCTACGAGCAGTACTTC
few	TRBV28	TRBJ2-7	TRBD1	CASRDRGPPYEQYF	TGTGCCAGCAGAGACAGGGGCCCCCCCTACGAGCAGTACTTC
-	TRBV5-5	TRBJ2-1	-	CASSPWLSYNEQFF	TGTGCCAGCAGCCCTTGGCTCTCCTACAATGAGCAGTTCTTC
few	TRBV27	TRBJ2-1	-	CASSLITEGEQFF	TGTGCCAGCAGTTTAATCACCGAAGGGGAGCAGTTCTTC
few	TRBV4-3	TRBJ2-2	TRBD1	CASSQDPQGLAGELFF	TGCGCCAGCAGCCAAGATCCACAGGGGCTTGCGGGGGAGCTGTTTTTT
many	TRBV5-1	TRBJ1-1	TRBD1	CASRDRGNTEAFF	TGCGCCAGCCGGGACAGGGGGAACACTGAAGCTTTCTTT
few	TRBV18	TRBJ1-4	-	CASSPPGTFNEKLFF	TGTGCCAGCTCACCTCCCGGGACGTTCAATGAAAAACTGTTTTTT
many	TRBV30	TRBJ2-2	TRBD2	CACKLAGWNTGELFF	TGTGCCTGTAAACTAGCGGGCTGGAACACCGGGGAGCTGTTTTTT
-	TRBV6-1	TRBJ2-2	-	CASSKSRDPGGELFF	TGTGCCAGCAGTAAATCCCGGGACCCCGGCGGGGAGCTGTTTTTT
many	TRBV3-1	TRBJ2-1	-	CASNDQGEQFF	TGTGCCAGCAACGATCAGGGTGAGCAGTTCTTC
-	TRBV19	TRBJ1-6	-	CASKGERYNSPLHF	TGTGCCAGTAAAGGGGAGCGCTATAATTCACCCCTCCACTTT
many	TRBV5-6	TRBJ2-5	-	CASSDGAEFKETQYF	TGTGCCAGCAGCGATGGGGCCGAATTCAAAGAGACCCAGTACTTC
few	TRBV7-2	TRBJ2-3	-	CASSPSAGTRIDTQYF	TGTGCCAGCAGCCCCTCCGCAGGGACCCGGATAGATACGCAGTATTTT
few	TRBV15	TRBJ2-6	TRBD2	CATSRDRRLAELSGANVLTF	TGTGCCACCAGCAGAGATCGGAGACTAGCGGAACTGTCTGGGGCCAACGTCCTGACTTTC
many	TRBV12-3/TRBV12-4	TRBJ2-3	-	CASSFGQGSPDTQYF	TGTGCCAGCAGTTTCGGGCAGGGTAGTCCAGATACGCAGTATTTT
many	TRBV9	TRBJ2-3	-	CASSVNDPDTQYF	TGTGCCAGCAGCGTAAACGATCCAGATACGCAGTATTTT
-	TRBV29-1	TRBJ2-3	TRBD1	CSVDGIRDSNTDTQYF	TGCAGCGTTGACGGAATCCGGGACAGCAACACAGATACGCAGTATTTT
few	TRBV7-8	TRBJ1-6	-	CASSLALGNSPLHF	TGTGCCAGCAGCTTAGCGCTGGGGAATTCACCCCTCCACTTT
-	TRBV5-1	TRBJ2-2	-	CASSLATRNTGELFF	TGCGCCAGCAGCTTGGCCACGCGGAACACCGGGGAGCTGTTTTTT
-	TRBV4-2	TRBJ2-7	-	CASSPTREHYEQYF	TGTGCCAGCAGCCCCACCCGGGAGCACTACGAGCAGTACTTC
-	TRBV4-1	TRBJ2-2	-	CASSQFNGAGGELFF	TGCGCCAGCAGCCAATTTAACGGGGCGGGCGGGGAGCTGTTTTTT
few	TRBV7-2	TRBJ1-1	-	CASSPYGQNEAFF	TGTGCCAGCAGCCCGTATGGACAGAATGAAGCTTTCTTT
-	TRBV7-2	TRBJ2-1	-	CASALNNEQFF	TGTGCCAGCGCCTTGAATAATGAGCAGTTCTTC
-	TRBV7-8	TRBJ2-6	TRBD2	CASTERAGEGYTGANVQTF	TGTGCCAGCACCGAAAGGGCGGGAGAGGGGTATACTGGGGCCAACGTCCAGACTTTC
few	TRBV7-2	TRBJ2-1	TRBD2	CATGRLAGDNEQFF	TGTGCCACTGGGAGACTAGCGGGAGACAATGAGCAGTTCTTC
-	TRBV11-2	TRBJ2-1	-	CASSPSWGGGSNEQFF	TGTGCCAGCAGCCCTAGCTGGGGAGGGGGTTCCAATGAGCAGTTCTTC
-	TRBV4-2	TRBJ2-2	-	CASSQVLDTGELFF	TGTGCCAGCAGCCAGGTTCTTGACACCGGGGAGCTGTTTTTT
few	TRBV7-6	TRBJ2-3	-	CASSFSNLLGTDTQYF	TGTGCCAGCAGCTTCTCTAACCTCCTTGGAACAGATACGCAGTATTTT
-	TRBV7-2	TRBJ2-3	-	CASSPTVPTQYF	TGTGCCAGCAGCCCGACTGTTCCGACCCAGTATTTT
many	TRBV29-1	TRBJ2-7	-	CSVGGGSYSYEQYF	TGCAGCGTTGGCGGAGGCTCCTACTCCTACGAGCAGTACTTC
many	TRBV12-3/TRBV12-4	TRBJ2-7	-	CASSPAGVPYEQYF	TGTGCCAGCAGCCCTGCAGGGGTCCCCTACGAGCAGTACTTC
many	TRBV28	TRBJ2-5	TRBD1	CASSLPKGTDQETQYF	TGTGCCAGCAGTTTGCCGAAAGGGACAGACCAAGAGACCCAGTACTTC
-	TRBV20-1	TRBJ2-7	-	CSAQAGEYYTYEQYF	TGCAGTGCTCAGGCAGGGGAATATTACACCTACGAGCAGTACTTC